This TCR beta chain was captured by sequencing in a study of cytomegalovirus exposure and HLA in healthy donors. At the level of the study: Earlier, some 170 million T cells were analyzed, and over 95 million unique TCR beta sequences were found among them. Around 85 million unique TCR sequences came from HLA-typed donors in an early release. Points from the study as a whole: A later analysis showed HLA-associated TCR beta chains outstripping equally common others in clonal expansion.

Trimming shortened V by 5 bases and J by 5 bases, and 12 bases separated the two germline ends. The germline gives CDR1 MDHEN, CDR2 SYDVKM. The CDR3 is made up of 13 amino acids. A multiplex PCR was run with 60 Vbeta primers and 13 Jbeta primers. Measured with immunoSEQ multiplex PCR; TCRdb has only the in-frame clones, and not every one. Among some 120,000 clones listed, under 85% were seen once. As regards this clone: Its matching antigen is unknown.

Specimen: PBMCs. The clonotype comes from a human donor in good health. The chain joins TRBV28 to TRBJ1-2; D unresolved. This chain's CDR3 is CASSTRLGYGYTF. Written as DNA, the CDR3 is TGTGCCAGCAGTACGCGGCTCGGGTATGGCTACACCTTC.